The source of this TCR beta chain is a study of blood T cell repertoires in COVID-19. Study at large: The United States, Italy and Spain were the sources of the acute and convalescent COVID-19 samples.

Profiled with immunoSEQ multiplex PCR; TCRdb holds only in-frame clones, not every one. The profile shows 130,000 to 150,000 clones, roughly 84% of them singletons. This clone showed up just a few times. The cohort comprised adults aged 18 to 89 years residing in approximately 25 US areas. V was cut by 5 bases and J by 7 bases, with 15 bases left in between. Germline V gene lookup returns CDR1 SGHNT and CDR2 YYREEE (reference sequence). There are 14 residues in the CDR3. The chain combines TRBV5-4 with TRBJ1-4; D is unclear. The receptor was isolated from a middle-aged man with acute COVID-19. Sequenced sample: PBMCs or T cells enriched from blood (not recorded which). The chain's CDR3 is CASSSNQEGEKLFF. The CDR3 coding sequence is TGTGCCAGCAGTAGTAACCAGGAGGGTGAAAAACTGTTTTTT.